A single sample is the source of the 26 T cell receptor beta chains below, sequenced in a study of Tregs in tolerant kidney transplant recipients. The protocol was immunoSEQ multiplex PCR, while the TCRdb copy is restricted to in-frame clones and leaves out a portion. The sample has under 300,000 clones, about 80% seen once. The sample consisted of CD4+ T cells from blood. The source of these receptors is a human donor in good health.

This clone has more than one count but fewer than ten. The chain recombines TRBV5-8 with TRBJ1-5, with 8 bases that match TRBD1. The CDR3 runs 15 residues. V trimming: 3 bases; J trimming: 2 bases; junction bases outside the gene matches: 4. Per the germline V gene, CDR1 is SGHTS and CDR2 is YDEGEE. CDR3 amino acids: CASSSRGLGNQPQHF. CDR3 nucleotides: TGTGCCAGCAGCTCCAGGGGGCTTGGCAATCAGCCCCAGCATTTT.

The rearrangement uses TRBV7-8 and TRBJ2-5; D call uncertain. Germline CDR1 and CDR2: SGHVS and FQNEAQ. V was shortened by 2 bases and J by 1 base, with 11 bases between the two germline ends. The CDR3 extends over 15 amino acids. The DNA of the CDR3 is TGTGCCAGCAGCTTACCCCAGGCAGGCCAAGAGACCCAGTACTTC. Protein sequence: CASSLPQAGQETQYF.

The chain recombines TRBV6-5 with TRBJ1-2, with D tentatively TRBD1 (5 bases). Trimming shortened V by 5 bases and J by 3 bases, and 10 bases separated the two germline ends. CDR1 is MNHEY and CDR2 is SVGAGI in the germline V gene. CDR3 size: 13 residues. The CDR3 loop is CASSSGTDYGYTF. The CDR3 DNA sequence: TGTGCCAGCAGTAGCGGGACGGACTATGGCTACACCTTC.

The chain is built from TRBV6-1 and TRBJ1-2, with no clear D. Trimming left V 1 base short and J 1 base short, with 10 bases between. The CDR3 extends over 15 amino acids. The germline V gene has CDR1 MNHNS and CDR2 SASEGT. CDR3 in amino acids: CASSEVYKSNYGYTF. The CDR3 DNA follows: TGTGCCAGCAGTGAAGTTTACAAAAGTAACTATGGCTACACCTTC.

The V call is TRBV11-2, the J call TRBJ1-4, with TRBD1 identical over 11 bases. Losses at the gene ends were 5 bases for V and 7 bases for J; bases not matched to a gene: 3. Germline values: CDR1 SGHAT, CDR2 FQNNGV. The CDR3 is made up of 14 amino acids. This CDR3 is CASSRDRGGEKLFF. CDR3 DNA: TGTGCCAGCAGCCGGGACAGGGGGGGTGAAAAACTGTTTTTT.

The V and J genes are TRBV6-6 and TRBJ2-5; D is possibly TRBD1 (6 bases). The DNA end is a closer match to TRBJ2-7, so the J assignment may be wrong. The CDR3 sequence is 12 residues long. In germline, CDR1 is MNHNY, CDR2 SVGAGI (reference sequence). DNA of the CDR3: TGTGCCTCCGGAGACAGGTCCTACGAGCAGTACTTC. Translated: CASGDRSYEQYF.

This clone was found once. The rearrangement joins TRBV5-4 to TRBJ2-1; no clear D. CDR1 is SGHNT, CDR2 YYREEE, per germline (reference sequence). Trimming took 4 bases from V and 9 from J, leaving 8 bases between them. This CDR3 comprises 11 residues. CDR3 in DNA: TGTGCCAGCAGCCGGAACCGTGAGCAGTTCTTC. This sequence encodes CASSRNREQFF.

As DNA, the CDR3 is TGTGCCAGCAGCGGCGGGGTATACAATGAGCAGTTCTTC. The encoded protein is CASSGGVYNEQFF. This chain connects TRBV11-3 to TRBJ2-1, with D possibly matching TRBD2 (6 bases). The CDR3 is made up of 13 amino acids. Germline V gene data show CDR1 as SGHNT and CDR2 as YENEEA. V was shortened by 5 bases and J by 4 bases, with 9 bases between the two germline ends.

V is TRBV21-1 and J is TRBJ2-7. TRBV21-1 is designated a pseudogene. The CDR3 has 9 residues. The DNA of the CDR3 is TGTGCCAGACGGGCCGAGCGACGCTTC. Protein: CARRAERRF.

This chain uses TRBV6-1 with TRBJ1-1; 12 nucleotides match TRBD1. Unmatched junction bases numbered 2, after V lost 3 bases and J lost 3 bases. CDR1 and CDR2 from the germline V gene are MNHNS and SASEGT. The CDR3 runs to 15 residues. The CDR3 DNA follows: TGTGCCAGCAGTGAGGGACAGGGGGCAGACACTGAAGCTTTCTTT. It yields the protein CASSEGQGADTEAFF.

V and J are TRBV29-1 and TRBJ2-7; tentatively, D is TRBD2 (6 bases). The CDR3 spans 12 residues. Germline CDR1 is SQVTM and CDR2 is ANQGSEA. The V and J ends lost 5 bases and 5 bases respectively, with 13 bases between them. The CDR3 region is CSVTGPGDEQYF. The CDR3 DNA follows: TGCAGCGTTACCGGACCGGGGGACGAGCAGTACTTC.

The rearrangement links TRBV9 to TRBJ2-3, with 10 bases aligning to TRBD2. CDR1 and CDR2 (germline): SGDLS, YYNGEE. J lost 5 bases, V lost 4 bases, and 10 bases had no gene match. The CDR3 consists of 16 residues. The CDR3 spells CASSPGLAEGVDTQYF. DNA for the CDR3: TGTGCCAGCAGCCCAGGACTAGCGGAGGGGGTAGATACGCAGTATTTT.

V gene TRBV5-1 combines with J gene TRBJ2-5, with D perhaps TRBD1 (6 bases). The CDR3 contains 13 residues. V was trimmed by 7 bases and J by 0 bases, leaving 10 bases between them. Germline CDR1 is SGHRS and CDR2 is YFSETQ. CDR3 in DNA: TGCGCCAGCTTCGGACAGAACCAAGAGACCCAGTACTTC. It specifies CASFGQNQETQYF. Full variable domain (rest looked up from reference TRBV5-1 and TRBJ2-5): KAGVTQTPRYLIKTRGQQVTLSCSPISGHRSVSWYQQTPGQGLQFLFEYFSETQRNKGNFPGRFSGRQFSNSRSEMNVSTLELGDSALYLCASFGQNQETQYFGPGTRLLVL.

CDR3: CASSISLLTGTEAFF. As DNA, the CDR3 is TGTGCCAGTAGTATCTCTCTCCTGACGGGCACTGAAGCTTTCTTT. The J gene is TRBJ1-1, the V gene TRBV19, with D uncertain. Between the trimmed V and J ends, which lost 3 bases and 4 bases, there was a span of 15 bases. The CDR3 sequence is 15 residues long. Germline CDR1 LNHDA, CDR2 SQIVND (reference sequence).

The gene calls are TRBV5-8 and TRBJ2-3; maybe TRBD2 (6 bases). V lost 0 bases to trimming and J lost 0 bases, with 11 bases between them. Per germline, CDR1 SGHTS and CDR2 YDEGEE. The CDR3 consists of 16 residues. This CDR3 is CASSLGLAQSTDTQYF. As DNA, the CDR3 is TGTGCCAGCAGCTTGGGGCTAGCGCAGAGCACAGATACGCAGTATTTT.

The count of this clone is one. The chain uses TRBV21-1 and TRBJ1-2; TRBD1, the table's D call, was not compared with the DNA. TRBV21-1 is a pseudogene locus. The CDR3 is 15 amino acids. CDR3 DNA sequence: TGTGCCAGCGCTGAACGGACAGGGGATAACTATGGCTACACCTTC. It yields the protein CASAERTGDNYGYTF.

This clone appeared once. V gene TRBV18 combines with J gene TRBJ2-2, with D hard to call. This CDR3 contains 16 residues. V dropped 7 bases and J dropped 6 bases, with 21 bases sitting between them. The germline gives CDR1 KGHSH, CDR2 LQKENI. The CDR3 coding sequence is TGTGCCAGCTTTACATTACGAGAGCCAGAGTCCGGGGAGCTGTTTTTT. It codes for CASFTLREPESGELFF.

This chain uses TRBV7-3 with TRBJ2-3, with 8 bases aligning to TRBD1. Germline V gene lookup returns CDR1 SGHTA and CDR2 FQGTGA. The junction had 5 bases not matched to a gene; V was cut back by 1 base and J by 5 bases. CDR3 length: 15 amino acids. CDR3 sequence: CASSLMFRGQDTQYF. As DNA, the CDR3 is TGTGCCAGCAGCTTAATGTTCAGGGGGCAAGATACGCAGTATTTT.

This chain joins TRBV7-2 and TRBJ1-2; TRBD1 aligns across 8 bases. The CDR3 covers 14 residues. Trimming took 5 bases from V and 4 from J; bases not matched to a gene: 6. The germline CDR1 and CDR2 sequences are SGHTA and FQGNSA. CDR3 coding DNA: TGTGCCAGCAGCGTTGACAGGGGATCCTATGGCTACACCTTC. Translated: CASSVDRGSYGYTF. The whole variable domain, filled in from reference TRBV7-2 and TRBJ1-2, reads GAGVSQSPSNKVTEKGKDVELRCDPISGHTALYWYRQSLGQGLEFLIYFQGNSAPDKSGLPSDRFSAERTGGSVSTLTIQRTQQEDSAVYLCASSVDRGSYGYTFGSGTRLTVV.

About this clone itself: At one of its ends the junction is not consistent with the germline gene, which may arise from a read error. This sample includes further DNA sequences coding for the same CDR3. The rearrangement joins TRBV18 to TRBJ1-2, with TRBD1 as a possible D gene (6 bases). CDR3 size: 15 residues. Germline lookup yields CDR1 KGHSH and CDR2 LQKENI. Here the CDR3 DNA reads TGTGCCAGTTCACCACGACAGGACCTACTCTATGGCTACACCTTC. The encoded protein is CASSPRQDLLYGYTF.

The J gene is TRBJ2-7, the V gene TRBV2; no definite D call. V shed 8 bases and J shed 6 bases, with 11 bases lying between them. Germline-derived CDR1 and CDR2 are SNHLY and FYNNEI. This CDR3 region has 11 residues. In DNA form, the CDR3 reads TGTGCCAGCCGAAGACGGGTCGAGCAGTACTTC. Translated, it gives CASRRRVEQYF.

This clone has a handful of counts. This rearrangement joins TRBV25-1 to TRBJ2-7; D is perhaps TRBD1 (5 bases). There are 14 residues in the CDR3. Germline values: CDR1 MGHDK, CDR2 SYGVNS. V was trimmed by 7 bases and J by 4 bases, leaving 17 bases between them. In DNA form, the CDR3 reads TGTGCCAGCACCCACAACCCTCAGGGTTACGAGCAGTACTTC. Protein: CASTHNPQGYEQYF.

The chain recombines TRBV4-1 with TRBJ1-1; 11 bases match TRBD1. V lost 0 bases, J lost 1 base, and 4 bases stayed unmatched. This CDR3 has 17 residues. The V gene's germline CDR1 is MGHRA and CDR2 YSYEKL. The CDR3 loop reads CASSQDRTGGWNTEAFF. The CDR3 nucleotides read TGCGCCAGCAGCCAAGACAGGACAGGGGGCTGGAACACTGAAGCTTTCTTT.

This sequence joins TRBV7-2 and TRBJ2-1; 7 nucleotides match TRBD1. The CDR3 is 13 amino acids. In germline, CDR1 is SGHTA, CDR2 FQGNSA. V shed 1 base and J 15 bases; nucleotides not matched to a gene: 9. In DNA, the CDR3 is TGTGCCAGCAGCTTAGGGCAGACAGGGAATCCGTTCTTC. This sequence encodes CASSLGQTGNPFF.

This clone was picked up a small number of times. The rearrangement links TRBV7-6 to TRBJ1-3, with a possible D match to TRBD1 (5 bases). The CDR3 totals 11 residues. V dropped 5 bases and J dropped 8 bases, with 7 bases sitting between them. The germline V gene encodes CDR1 SGHVS and CDR2 FNYEAQ. The CDR3 DNA is TGTGCCAGCAGCACGGGGGACACCATATATTTT. It translates to CASSTGDTIYF.

The chain is built from TRBV6-5 and TRBJ1-6; no definite D call. This CDR3 spans 13 amino acids. Trimming cost V 5 bases and J 10 bases, with 12 bases left between them. Germline V gene data show CDR1 as MNHEY and CDR2 as SVGAGI. CDR3 nucleotide sequence: TGTGCCAGCAGTCCCGACGGGAAGTCACCCCTCCACTTT. Its protein product is CASSPDGKSPLHF.